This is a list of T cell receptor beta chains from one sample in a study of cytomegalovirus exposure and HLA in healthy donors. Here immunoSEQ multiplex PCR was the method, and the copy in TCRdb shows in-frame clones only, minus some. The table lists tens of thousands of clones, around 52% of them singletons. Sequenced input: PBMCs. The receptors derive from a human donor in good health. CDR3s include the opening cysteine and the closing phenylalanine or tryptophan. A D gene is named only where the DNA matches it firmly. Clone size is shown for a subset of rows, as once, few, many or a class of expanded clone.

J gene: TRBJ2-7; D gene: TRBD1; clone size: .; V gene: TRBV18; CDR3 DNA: TGTGCCAGCTCATCGGGACAGGGGTACGAGCAGTACTTC; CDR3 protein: CASSSGQGYEQYF
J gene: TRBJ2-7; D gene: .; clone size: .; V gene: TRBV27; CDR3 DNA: TGTGCCAGCAGTTCCTATTCGGGGTACGAGCAGTACTTC; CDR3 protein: CASSSYSGYEQYF
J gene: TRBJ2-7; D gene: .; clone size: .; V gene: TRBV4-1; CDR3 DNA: TGCGCCAGCAGCCAAGAGGACAGAGCTACCTACGAGCAGTACTTC; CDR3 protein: CASSQEDRATYEQYF
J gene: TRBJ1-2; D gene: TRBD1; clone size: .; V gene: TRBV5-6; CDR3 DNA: TGTGCCAGCAGCTTAGGGACAGGGGCCTATGGCTACACCTTC; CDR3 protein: CASSLGTGAYGYTF
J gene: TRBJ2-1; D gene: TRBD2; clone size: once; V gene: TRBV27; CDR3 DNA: TGTGCCAGCAGTTCACTAGCGGGGGCCAGCCATGAGCAGTTCTTC; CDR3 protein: CASSSLAGASHEQFF
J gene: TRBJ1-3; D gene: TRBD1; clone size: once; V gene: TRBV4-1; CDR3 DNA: TGCGCCAGCAGCCTTGACAGGGTGCAATCTCTCTCTGGAAACACCATATATTTT; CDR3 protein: CASSLDRVQSLSGNTIYF
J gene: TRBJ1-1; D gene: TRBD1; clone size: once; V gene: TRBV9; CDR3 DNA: TGTGCCAGCAGCGTAGAGGGGGCTACGTACACTGAAGCTTTCTTT; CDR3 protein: CASSVEGATYTEAFF
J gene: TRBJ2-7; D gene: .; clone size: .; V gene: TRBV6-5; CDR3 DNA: TGTGCCAGCAGTTACTCGGCAGGGGTACAGGACGAGCAGTACTTC; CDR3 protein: CASSYSAGVQDEQYF
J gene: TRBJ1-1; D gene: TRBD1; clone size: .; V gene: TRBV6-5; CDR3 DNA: TGTGCCAGCAGTGAAACGAGACAGGGTGGTGAAGCTTTCTTT; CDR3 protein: CASSETRQGGEAFF
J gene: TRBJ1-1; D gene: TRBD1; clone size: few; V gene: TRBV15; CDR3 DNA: TGTGCCACCAGGGACGACAGGGTCATGAACACTGAAGCTTTCTTT; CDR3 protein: CATRDDRVMNTEAFF
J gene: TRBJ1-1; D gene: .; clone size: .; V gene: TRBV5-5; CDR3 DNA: TGTGCCAGCAGCTTTGGTAGGCAGGAGAACACTGAAGCTTTCTTT; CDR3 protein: CASSFGRQENTEAFF
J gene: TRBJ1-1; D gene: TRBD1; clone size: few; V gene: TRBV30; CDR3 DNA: TGTGCCTGGAGTGTAGGCAGGGGGAGGACTGAAGCTTTCTTT; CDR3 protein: CAWSVGRGRTEAFF
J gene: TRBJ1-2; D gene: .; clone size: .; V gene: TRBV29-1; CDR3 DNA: TGCAGCGTTGGGGCGGGAGGCTATGGCTACACCTTC; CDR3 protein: CSVGAGGYGYTF
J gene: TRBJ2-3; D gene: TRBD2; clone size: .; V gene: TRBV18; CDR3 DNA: TGTGCCAGCTCACCACCAGTCGCGGGGGGTCTGTCAGATACGCAGTATTTT; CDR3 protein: CASSPPVAGGLSDTQYF
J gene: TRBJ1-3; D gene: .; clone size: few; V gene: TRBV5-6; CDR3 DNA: TGTGCCAGCAGTGGCTGGCAGGGCATTTACTCTGGAAACACCATATATTTT; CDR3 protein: CASSGWQGIYSGNTIYF
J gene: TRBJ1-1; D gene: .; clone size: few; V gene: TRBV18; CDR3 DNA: TGTGCCAGCTCACCAACAAACATGAACACTGAAGCTTTCTTT; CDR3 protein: CASSPTNMNTEAFF
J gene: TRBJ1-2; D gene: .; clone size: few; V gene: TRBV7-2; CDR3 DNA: TGTGCCAGCAGCTTAAATCAGGGGTATGGCTACACCTTC; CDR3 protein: CASSLNQGYGYTF
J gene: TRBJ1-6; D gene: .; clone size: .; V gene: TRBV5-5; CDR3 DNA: TGTGCCAGCAGCTCACATCCGGATCGGGATTCACCCCTCCACTTT; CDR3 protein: CASSSHPDRDSPLHF
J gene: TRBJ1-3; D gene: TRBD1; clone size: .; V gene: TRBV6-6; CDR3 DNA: TGTGCCAGCAGTTACGGGACAGTCTCTGGAAACACCATATATTTT; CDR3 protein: CASSYGTVSGNTIYF
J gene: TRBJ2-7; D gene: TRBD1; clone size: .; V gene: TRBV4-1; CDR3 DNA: TGCGCCAGCAGCCCGGGACAGGGGTTAACCTACGAGCAGTACTTC; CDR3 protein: CASSPGQGLTYEQYF
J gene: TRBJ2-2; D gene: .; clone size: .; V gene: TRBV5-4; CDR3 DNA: TGTGCCAGCAGCTGGGGGGATCGGATTCCCGGGGAGCTGTTTTTT; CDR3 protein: CASSWGDRIPGELFF
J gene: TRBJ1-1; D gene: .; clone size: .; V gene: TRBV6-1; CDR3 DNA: TGTGCCAGCAGTGTCCGGAGAGCAGCTTTCTTT; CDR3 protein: CASSVRRAAFF
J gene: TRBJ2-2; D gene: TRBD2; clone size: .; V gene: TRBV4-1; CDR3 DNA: TGCGCCAGCAGCCAAGGAAGGACTAGCGGAACCGGGGAGCTGTTTTTT; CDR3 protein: CASSQGRTSGTGELFF
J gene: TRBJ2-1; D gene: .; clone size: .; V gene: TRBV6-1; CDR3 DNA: TGTGCCAGCAGCAAGCTAGAACCCGGGCGGGATGAGCAGTTCTTC; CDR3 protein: CASSKLEPGRDEQFF
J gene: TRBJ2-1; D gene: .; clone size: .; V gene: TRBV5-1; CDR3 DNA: TGCGCCAGCAGCCCAGAGACAGGCTCCTACAATGAGCAGTTCTTC; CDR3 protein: CASSPETGSYNEQFF
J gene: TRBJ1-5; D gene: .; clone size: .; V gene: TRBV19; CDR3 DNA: TGTGCCAGTAGTCCTCTGAATCAGCCCCAGCATTTT; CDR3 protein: CASSPLNQPQHF
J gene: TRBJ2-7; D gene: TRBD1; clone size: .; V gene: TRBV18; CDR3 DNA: TGTGCCAGCTCCCCTGGGACAGGCGACGAGCAGTACTTC; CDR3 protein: CASSPGTGDEQYF
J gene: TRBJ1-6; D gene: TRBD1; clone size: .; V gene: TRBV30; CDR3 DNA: TGTGCCTGGATCCCCGTAGGGGACAGGAGCGATTTGGTTTCACCCCTCCACTTT; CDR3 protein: CAWIPVGDRSDLVSPLHF
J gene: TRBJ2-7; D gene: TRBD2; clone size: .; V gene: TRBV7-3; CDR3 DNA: TGTGCCAGCAGCCCGGGACTAGCCTCTCACGAGCAGTACTTC; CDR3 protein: CASSPGLASHEQYF
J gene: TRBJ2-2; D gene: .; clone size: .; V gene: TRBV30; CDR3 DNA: TGTGCCTGGAGTGTACTAGGGACCGGGGAGCTGTTTTTT; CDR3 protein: CAWSVLGTGELFF
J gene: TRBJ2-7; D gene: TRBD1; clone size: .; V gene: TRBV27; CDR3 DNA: TGTGCCAGCAGGGGGGGACAGGGGTCCGACGAGCAGTACTTC; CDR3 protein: CASRGGQGSDEQYF
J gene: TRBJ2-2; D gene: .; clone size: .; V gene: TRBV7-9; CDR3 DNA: TGTGCCAGCAGCTTACGAGGGGCTCGGAGGGCTACCGGGGAGCTGTTTTTT; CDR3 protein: CASSLRGARRATGELFF
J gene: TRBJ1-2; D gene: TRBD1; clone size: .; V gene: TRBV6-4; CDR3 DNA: TGTGCCAGCAGCCTCGACGGAGGGGGCTCGTTTGGCTACACCTTC; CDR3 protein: CASSLDGGGSFGYTF
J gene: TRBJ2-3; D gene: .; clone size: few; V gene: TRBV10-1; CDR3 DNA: TGCGCCAGCAGTGCACCCGGCACGGGTACGCAGTATTTT; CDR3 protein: CASSAPGTGTQYF
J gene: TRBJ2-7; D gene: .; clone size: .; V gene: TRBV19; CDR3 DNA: TGTGCCAGCGCGGCCCAGGGAGGATCCCTTTACGAGCAGTACTTC; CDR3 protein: CASAAQGGSLYEQYF
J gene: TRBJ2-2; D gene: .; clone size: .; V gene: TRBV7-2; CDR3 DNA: TGTGCCAGCAGCCCTACGAACACCGGGGAGCTGTTTTTT; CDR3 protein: CASSPTNTGELFF
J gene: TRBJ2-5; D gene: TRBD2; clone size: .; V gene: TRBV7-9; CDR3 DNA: TGTGCCAGCAGCGGCCGACTAGCGGCACAAGAGACCCAGTACTTC; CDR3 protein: CASSGRLAAQETQYF
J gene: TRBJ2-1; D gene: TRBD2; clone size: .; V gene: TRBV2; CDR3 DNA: TGTGCCACCAGACTAGCGATCTACAATGAGCAGTTCTTC; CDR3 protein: CATRLAIYNEQFF
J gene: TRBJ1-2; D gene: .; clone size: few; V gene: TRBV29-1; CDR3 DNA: TGCAGCGTTGAAGGACAGCAAGGGGACTATGGCTACACCTTC; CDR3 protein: CSVEGQQGDYGYTF
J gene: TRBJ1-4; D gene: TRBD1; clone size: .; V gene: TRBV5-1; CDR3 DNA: TGCGCCAGCCGAAGAACAATACAGGGGGCGTACGAAAAACTGTTTTTT; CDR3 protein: CASRRTIQGAYEKLFF